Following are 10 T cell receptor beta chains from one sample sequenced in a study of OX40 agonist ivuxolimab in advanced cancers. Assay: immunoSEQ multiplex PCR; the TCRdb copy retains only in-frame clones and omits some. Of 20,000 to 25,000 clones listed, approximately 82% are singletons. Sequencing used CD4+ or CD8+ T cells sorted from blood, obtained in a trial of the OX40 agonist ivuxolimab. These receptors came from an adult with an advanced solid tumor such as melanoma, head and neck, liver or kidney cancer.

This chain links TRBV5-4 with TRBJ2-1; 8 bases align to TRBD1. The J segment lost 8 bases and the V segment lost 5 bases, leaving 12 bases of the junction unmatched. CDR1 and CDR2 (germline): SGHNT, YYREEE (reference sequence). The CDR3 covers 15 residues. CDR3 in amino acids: CASSFQGARGDEQFF. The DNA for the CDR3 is TGTGCCAGCAGTTTTCAGGGGGCGCGGGGTGATGAGCAGTTCTTC.

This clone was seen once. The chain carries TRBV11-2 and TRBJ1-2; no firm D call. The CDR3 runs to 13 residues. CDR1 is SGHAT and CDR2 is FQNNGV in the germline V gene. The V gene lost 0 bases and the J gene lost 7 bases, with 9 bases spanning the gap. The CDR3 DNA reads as TGTGCCAGCAGCTTAGAAGGGATTGGTGGCTACACCTTC. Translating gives CASSLEGIGGYTF.

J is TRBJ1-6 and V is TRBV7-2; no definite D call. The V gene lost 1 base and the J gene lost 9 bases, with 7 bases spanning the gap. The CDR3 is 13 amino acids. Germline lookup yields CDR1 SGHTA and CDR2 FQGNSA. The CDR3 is CASSLDLSSPLHF. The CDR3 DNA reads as TGTGCCAGCAGCTTAGATCTCAGTTCACCCCTCCACTTT. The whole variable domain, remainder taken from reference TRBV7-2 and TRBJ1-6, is GAGVSQSPSNKVTEKGKDVELRCDPISGHTALYWYRQSLGQGLEFLIYFQGNSAPDKSGLPSDRFSAERTGGSVSTLTIQRTQQEDSAVYLCASSLDLSSPLHFGNGTRLTVT.

This CDR3 reads CASSYSGLSYEQYF. CDR3 sequence (DNA): TGTGCCAGCAGTTACTCGGGGCTGAGCTACGAGCAGTACTTC. This rearrangement joins TRBV6-5 to TRBJ2-7; D may be TRBD1 (5 bases). V lost 0 bases and J 3 bases, leaving 9 bases between the germline ends. The CDR3 is made up of 14 amino acids. The germline CDR1 and CDR2 sequences are MNHEY and SVGAGI.

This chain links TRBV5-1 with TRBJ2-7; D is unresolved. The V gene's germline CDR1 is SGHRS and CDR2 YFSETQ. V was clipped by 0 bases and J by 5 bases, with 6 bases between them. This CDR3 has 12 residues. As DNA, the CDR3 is TGCGCCAGCAGCTTGGTCCCCAACGAGCAGTACTTC. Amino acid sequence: CASSLVPNEQYF.

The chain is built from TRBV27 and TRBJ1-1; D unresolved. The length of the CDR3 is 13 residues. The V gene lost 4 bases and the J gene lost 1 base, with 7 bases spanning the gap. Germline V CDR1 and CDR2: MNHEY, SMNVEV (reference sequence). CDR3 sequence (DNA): TGTGCCAGCAGTTCCCCTTGGAACACTGAAGCTTTCTTT. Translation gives CASSSPWNTEAFF.

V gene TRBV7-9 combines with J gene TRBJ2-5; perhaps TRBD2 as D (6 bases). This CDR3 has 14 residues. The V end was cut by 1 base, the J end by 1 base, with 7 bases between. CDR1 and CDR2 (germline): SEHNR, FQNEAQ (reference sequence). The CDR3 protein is CASSLVRGQETQYF. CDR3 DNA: TGTGCCAGCAGCTTAGTGCGGGGCCAAGAGACCCAGTACTTC. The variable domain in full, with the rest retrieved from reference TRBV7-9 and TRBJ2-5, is DTGVSQNPRHKITKRGQNVTFRCDPISEHNRLYWYRQTLGQGPEFLTYFQNEAQLEKSRLLSDRFSAERPKGSFSTLEIQRTEQGDSAMYLCASSLVRGQETQYFGPGTRLLVL.

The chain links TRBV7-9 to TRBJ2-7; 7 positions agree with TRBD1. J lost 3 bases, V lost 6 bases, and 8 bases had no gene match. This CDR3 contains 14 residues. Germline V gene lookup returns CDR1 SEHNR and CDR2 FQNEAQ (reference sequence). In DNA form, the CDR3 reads TGTGCCAGCAGGCCCTGGGACAGAGGCTACGAGCAGTACTTC. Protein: CASRPWDRGYEQYF.

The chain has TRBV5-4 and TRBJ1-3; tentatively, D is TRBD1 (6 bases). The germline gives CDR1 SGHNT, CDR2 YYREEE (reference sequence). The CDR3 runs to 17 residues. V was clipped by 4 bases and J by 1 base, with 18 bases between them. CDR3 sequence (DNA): TGTGCCAGCAGCCTGGGAAGTCGGGGGCAATCTGGAAACACCATATATTTT. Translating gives CASSLGSRGQSGNTIYF.

The chain's CDR3 is CASSSGERLYEQYF. The CDR3, as DNA: TGTGCCAGCAGCTCTGGAGAGCGGCTCTACGAGCAGTACTTC. The rearrangement joins TRBV7-9 to TRBJ2-7; possibly TRBD2 for D (5 bases). This CDR3 spans 14 amino acids. Trimming left V 4 bases short and J 3 bases short, with 13 bases between. Germline assignment: CDR1 SEHNR and CDR2 FQNEAQ (reference sequence).